Below, 19 T cell receptor beta chains from the same sample are listed, as sequenced in a study of blood T cell repertoires in COVID-19. Only in-frame clones appear in the TCRdb table, and some are missing; sequencing was by immunoSEQ multiplex PCR. The table includes fewer than 300,000 clones, roughly 88% detected once. Sequencing was performed on PBMCs or T cells enriched from blood (not recorded which). The receptors here all came from a woman in her thirties or forties with acute COVID-19.

This clone has only a few counts. The chain joins TRBV20-1 to TRBJ1-1, with D uncertain. With 3 bases removed from V and 10 bases from J, the gap between germline ends came to 9 bases. CDR3 length: 10 residues. CDR1 is DFQATT and CDR2 is SNEGSKA in the germline V gene (reference sequence). The CDR3 coding sequence is TGCAGTGCTAGGGATGGGAGAGCTTTCTTT. Translated: CSARDGRAFF.

The chain couples TRBV7-6 to TRBJ1-1, with TRBD1 as a possible D gene (5 bases). This CDR3 is 15 amino acids long. Between the trimmed V and J ends, which lost 5 bases and 0 bases, there was a span of 13 bases. Per the germline V gene, CDR1 is SGHVS and CDR2 is FNYEAQ. The CDR3 protein is CASSPQASMNTEAFF. In DNA form, the CDR3 reads TGTGCCAGCAGCCCACAGGCCTCCATGAACACTGAAGCTTTCTTT.

The chain links TRBV6-5 to TRBJ2-3; 7 nucleotides align to TRBD2. The CDR3 contains 14 residues. Per germline, CDR1 MNHEY and CDR2 SVGAGI. After removal of 5 bases from V and 2 bases from J, the junction contained 4 bases not matched to a gene. The CDR3 DNA reads as TGTGCCAGCAGTAGGCTAGCGGACACAGATACGCAGTATTTT. Translating it yields CASSRLADTDTQYF.

The chain is built from TRBV3-1 (or the pseudogene TRBV3-2) and TRBJ2-3; D might be TRBD1 (5 bases). CDR1 and CDR2 from the germline V gene are LGHDT and YNNKEL (reference sequence). V lost 1 base, J lost 4 bases, and 12 bases lay in between. The CDR3 covers 15 residues. This CDR3 is CASSQGFKGADTQYF. CDR3 bases: TGTGCCAGCAGCCAAGGTTTTAAAGGGGCAGATACGCAGTATTTT.

This clone occurred a few times. This chain uses TRBV11-2 with TRBJ1-6, with TRBD1 as a possible D gene (6 bases). V lost 0 bases, J lost 11 bases, and 8 bases lay in between. The CDR3 has 13 amino acids. Germline CDR1 SGHAT, CDR2 FQNNGV. Written as DNA, the CDR3 is TGTGCCAGCAGCTTAGAGAGGGGGACACCCCTCCACTTT. Translated: CASSLERGTPLHF.

The chain couples TRBV6-2 or TRBV6-3 to TRBJ2-3, with 8 bases aligning to TRBD2. Losses at the gene ends were 6 bases for V and 2 bases for J; bases not matched to a gene: 13. Germline CDR1 reads MNHEY; CDR2 reads SVGEGT. This CDR3 region has 17 residues. The CDR3 spells CASSLNSPSGYTDTQYF. CDR3 nucleotides: TGTGCCAGCAGCCTAAATTCCCCTAGCGGGTACACAGATACGCAGTATTTT.

The chain links TRBV24-1 to TRBJ2-1; possible D gene TRBD2, 7 bases. Germline CDR1 and CDR2: KGHDR and SFDVKD. Trimming took off 4 bases at V and 6 bases at J, with 21 bases between the two ends. This CDR3 has 17 amino acids. CDR3 in amino acids: CATSDPGVGGGGNEQFF. The CDR3 DNA sequence: TGTGCCACCAGTGACCCTGGGGTCGGAGGGGGGGGCAATGAGCAGTTCTTC.

The chain couples TRBV25-1 to TRBJ2-7, with D unclear. CDR3 length: 12 residues. Trimming pared 4 bases from V and 3 bases from J, leaving 7 bases between. Germline CDR1 and CDR2: MGHDK and SYGVNS. The CDR3 DNA sequence: TGTGCCAGCAGTGTTTCAGGCTACGAGCAGTACTTC. Its protein product is CASSVSGYEQYF.

V is TRBV9 and J is TRBJ2-1; 14 bases match TRBD2. The V and J ends lost 4 bases and 7 bases, in that order; junction bases with no gene match: 4. This CDR3 has 15 residues. Germline V gives CDR1 SGDLS, CDR2 YYNGEE. The CDR3 spells CASSPGLAGGNEQFF. CDR3 nucleotides: TGTGCCAGCAGCCCAGGACTAGCGGGAGGTAATGAGCAGTTCTTC. Looking up the rest from reference TRBV9 and TRBJ2-1 gives the full variable domain: DSGVTQTPKHLITATGQRVTLRCSPRSGDLSVYWYQQSLDQGLQFLIQYYNGEERAKGNILERFSAQQFPDLHSELNLSSLELGDSALYFCASSPGLAGGNEQFFGPGTRLTVL.

Notes on this clone: This same CDR3 is encoded by further DNA sequences in the sample. This chain links TRBV18 with TRBJ1-1; TRBD1 matches 9 bases. The CDR3 totals 15 residues. Germline CDR1 KGHSH, CDR2 LQKENI. The junction had 3 bases not matched to a gene; V was cut back by 3 bases and J by 1 base. For the CDR3, the DNA is TGTGCCAGCTCACCGACAGGGGGGAGGAACACTGAAGCTTTCTTT. Translation gives CASSPTGGRNTEAFF.

J is TRBJ2-1 and V is TRBV18, with D possibly TRBD2 on 5 matching bases. Germline V gives CDR1 KGHSH, CDR2 LQKENI. Trimming shortened V by 0 bases and J by 8 bases, and 20 bases separated the two germline ends. The CDR3 extends over 17 amino acids. The CDR3 loop reads CASSPPSGRLGGHEQFF. The CDR3 DNA reads as TGTGCCAGCTCACCACCTTCAGGAAGGTTAGGAGGTCATGAGCAGTTCTTC.

The V gene is TRBV5-5, the J gene TRBJ2-5, with D unresolved. Per the germline V gene, CDR1 is SGHKS and CDR2 is YYEKEE (reference sequence). The ends were cut back, 4 bases at V and 1 base at J, with 11 bases in the middle. CDR3 length: 14 residues. The CDR3 loop reads CASSRTATQETQYF. The CDR3 bases are TGTGCCAGCAGCCGAACAGCTACCCAAGAGACCCAGTACTTC.

The DNA for the CDR3 is TGTGCCAGCAGCTTCATTCCGGGACAGGGAATCCAGCCCCATGGCTACACCTTC. It translates to CASSFIPGQGIQPHGYTF. V and J are TRBV5-4 and TRBJ1-2; 9 positions agree with TRBD1. Unmatched junction bases numbered 17, after V lost 2 bases and J lost 6 bases. CDR3 length equals 18 residues. Germline assignment: CDR1 SGHNT and CDR2 YYREEE (reference sequence).

This chain joins TRBV4-1 and TRBJ2-3; 8 nucleotides align to TRBD2. Germline lookup yields CDR1 MGHRA and CDR2 YSYEKL. V dropped 1 base and J dropped 4; count of bases not matched to a gene: 4. The CDR3 covers 15 residues. The CDR3 nucleotides read TGCGCCAGCAGCCAAGGTACGGGAGGGCCAGATACGCAGTATTTT. Translation: CASSQGTGGPDTQYF.

The chain carries TRBV27 and TRBJ2-1; 7 bases are shared with TRBD2. Trimming cost V 5 bases and J 4 bases; bases outside gene matches: 8. Germline V gene data show CDR1 as MNHEY and CDR2 as SMNVEV (reference sequence). The CDR3 loop spans 15 amino acids. The CDR3 DNA sequence: TGTGCCAGCAGTCGTCTAGCGGTAGATTACAATGAGCAGTTCTTC. Encoded protein: CASSRLAVDYNEQFF.

The CDR3 is CASSKGPDQDYGYTF. CDR3 nucleotides: TGTGCCAGTAGTAAGGGGCCGGATCAGGACTATGGCTACACCTTC. The chain recombines TRBV19 with TRBJ1-2; possible D gene TRBD1, 5 bases. The CDR3 spans 15 residues. Germline V gives CDR1 LNHDA, CDR2 SQIVND (reference sequence). Trimming shortened V by 4 bases and J by 3 bases, and 15 bases separated the two germline ends. Using reference TRBV19 and TRBJ1-2 for the parts outside the CDR3, the full variable domain is DGGITQSPKYLFRKEGQNVTLSCEQNLNHDAMYWYRQDPGQGLRLIYYSQIVNDFQKGDIAEGYSVSREKKESFPLTVTSAQKNPTAFYLCASSKGPDQDYGYTFGSGTRLTVV.

This clone was counted a single time. The V call is TRBV10-3, the J call TRBJ1-2; D is undetermined. Looked up from germline, CDR1 is ENHRY and CDR2 is SYGVKD. V lost 2 bases to trimming and J lost 0 bases, with 13 bases between them. There are 16 residues in the CDR3. The CDR3 coding sequence is TGTGCCATCAGTGAGCTCGTCGGGTTAGCTAACTATGGCTACACCTTC. Its translation: CAISELVGLANYGYTF.

The gene calls are TRBV5-4 and TRBJ2-7, with TRBD2 matching over 7 bases. The V and J ends lost 4 bases and 6 bases, in that order; junction bases with no gene match: 13. This CDR3 region has 15 residues. Germline CDR1 reads SGHNT; CDR2 reads YYREEE (reference sequence). The CDR3 region has the DNA TGTGCCAGCAGCCGTCCGTCAGATACGGGAGGCGAGCAGTACGTC. Translating it yields CASSRPSDTGGEQYV.

This chain links TRBV28 with TRBJ2-7, with D possibly TRBD2 on 6 matching bases. The CDR3 sequence is 14 residues long. Germline assignment: CDR1 MDHEN and CDR2 SYDVKM. The V and J ends lost 5 bases and 2 bases respectively, with 13 bases between them. The CDR3 DNA is TGTGCCAGCAGTCCCCTTAGCGGAACCTACGAGCAGTACTTC. Its protein is CASSPLSGTYEQYF.